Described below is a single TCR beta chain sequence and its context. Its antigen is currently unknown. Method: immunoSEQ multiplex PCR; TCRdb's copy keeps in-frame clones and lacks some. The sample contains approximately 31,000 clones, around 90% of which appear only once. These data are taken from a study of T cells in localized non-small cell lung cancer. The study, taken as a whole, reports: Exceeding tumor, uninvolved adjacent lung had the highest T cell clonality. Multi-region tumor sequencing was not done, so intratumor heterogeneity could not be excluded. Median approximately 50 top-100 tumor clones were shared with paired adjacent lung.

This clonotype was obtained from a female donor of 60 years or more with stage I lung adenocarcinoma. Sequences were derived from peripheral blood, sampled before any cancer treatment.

The CDR3 DNA reads as TGTGCCAGCAGCTTAAGTTTAGCGGGAGTTGCCGGGGAGCTGTTTTTT. Residues: CASSLSLAGVAGELFF. This chain connects TRBV7-3 to TRBJ2-2; 9 positions match TRBD2. This CDR3 has 16 residues. CDR1 SGHTA and CDR2 FQGTGA come from the germline V gene. V dropped 1 base and J dropped 6; count of bases not matched to a gene: 6.